Sequencing of this T cell receptor (beta chain) was carried out in a study of shared clonotypes between healthy human individuals. Worth noting for this clone: What it binds is unknown.

Study results and caveats: Tissues were not sampled, only blood, and their repertoires likely differ. Rarefaction revealed incomplete sorted-subset sequencing despite large depth.

CD45RO negativity and positive selection for CCR7 defined naive CD8 cells, a population that excluded terminally differentiated effector memory CD45RA+ cells. Germline CDR1 reads MNHEY; CDR2 reads SVGAGI. The CDR3 totals 14 residues. V was pared by 8 bases and J by 8 bases, with 6 bases of the junction left unmatched. The assay was immunoSEQ multiplex PCR, and TCRdb's table has in-frame clones only and misses some. The profile covers about 2 million clones, with approximately 94% appearing a single time and around 1% taken by the ten largest. This rearrangement joins TRBV6-5 to TRBJ2-1, with TRBD2 identical over 13 bases. The sequence derives from a young man in good health. The source material was naive CD8+ T cells sorted from blood. The DNA of the CDR3 is TGTGCCAGCCAGGGACTAGCGGGATTTGATGAGCAGTTCTTC. This sequence encodes CASQGLAGFDEQFF.